This passage covers 14 T cell receptor beta chains from one sample sequenced in a study of blood T cell repertoires in COVID-19. This table comes from immunoSEQ multiplex PCR, and its TCRdb copy is limited to in-frame clones, with some not included. The sample has approximately 200,000 clones, approximately 86% seen once. The sequencing sample was made of peripheral blood. The receptors were sampled from a man in his 70s with active or convalescent COVID-19.

J is TRBJ1-6 and V is TRBV10-2; 10 nucleotides agree with TRBD1. CDR3 length equals 15 residues. Germline CDR1 is WSHSY and CDR2 is SAAADI. J gave up 9 bases and V 5 bases, and 7 bases lay outside the gene matches. This chain's CDR3 is CASSQTGGAVSPLHF. The CDR3 coding sequence is TGCGCCAGCAGTCAGACAGGGGGCGCCGTTTCACCCCTCCACTTT.

CDR3 loop: CASSPHDRVGEKLFF. The CDR3 DNA reads TGTGCCAGCAGCCCACACGACAGGGTGGGGGAAAAACTGTTTTTT. This rearrangement joins TRBV7-9 to TRBJ1-4, with 7 positions matching TRBD1. The CDR3 contains 15 residues. Germline V lookup: CDR1 SEHNR, CDR2 FQNEAQ (reference sequence). The trim removed 5 bases at V and 8 bases at J, leaving 11 bases unmatched.

This rearrangement joins TRBV28 to TRBJ2-3, with D perhaps matching TRBD2 (6 bases). V was pared by 3 bases and J by 5 bases, with 12 bases between. CDR1 and CDR2 from the germline V gene are MDHEN and SYDVKM. This CDR3 comprises 14 residues. The CDR3 reads CASSLRTTGDTQYF. CDR3 coding DNA: TGTGCCAGCAGTTTGAGGACTACCGGAGATACGCAGTATTTT.

CDR3 residues: CASSPREVNEQFF. The CDR3 DNA sequence: TGTGCCAGCTCACCAAGGGAGGTCAATGAGCAGTTCTTC. This sequence joins TRBV18 and TRBJ2-1; a weak D match, TRBD2 (6 bases). This CDR3 region has 13 residues. CDR1 is KGHSH and CDR2 is LQKENI in the germline V gene. Trimming removed 2 bases at V and 6 bases at J, with 8 bases between. The full variable domain, rest sourced from reference TRBV18 and TRBJ2-1, is NAGVMQNPRHLVRRRGQEARLRCSPMKGHSHVYWYRQLPEEGLKFMVYLQKENIIDESGMPKERFSAEFPKEGPSILRIQQVVRGDSAAYFCASSPREVNEQFFGPGTRLTVL.

The chain uses TRBV6-2 or TRBV6-3 and TRBJ1-4; 8 nucleotides line up with TRBD1. The germline gives CDR1 MNHEY, CDR2 SVGEGT. The V gene end was trimmed by 6 bases and the J gene end by 8 bases; junction bases not matched to a gene: 11. The length of the CDR3 is 15 residues. The CDR3 protein is CASSSPTGAFEKLFF. DNA for the CDR3: TGTGCCAGCAGCTCTCCGACAGGGGCGTTCGAAAAACTGTTTTTT.

This chain connects TRBV19 to TRBJ2-1, with D possibly TRBD2 on 5 matching bases. Trimming took off 10 bases at V and 10 bases at J, with 20 bases between the two ends. CDR1 and CDR2 (germline): LNHDA, SQIVND (reference sequence). The CDR3 is 13 amino acids. CDR3 in amino acids: CATADRGPGEQFF. The CDR3 DNA is TGTGCCACCGCGGATCGGGGTCCGGGGGAGCAGTTCTTC.

The DNA for the CDR3 is TGCGCCAGCCCATCACTAGCGGGAGAGTCAGATACGCAGTATTTT. Encoded protein: CASPSLAGESDTQYF. The chain carries TRBV5-1 and TRBJ2-3, with 11 nucleotides matching TRBD2. The ends lost 7 bases at V and 4 bases at J; junction bases unmatched: 8. The CDR3 is 15 residues long. Germline V CDR1 and CDR2: SGHRS, YFSETQ.

The table lists this clone with a count of one. This chain connects TRBV12-3 or TRBV12-4 to TRBJ1-3; no definite D call. Trimming pared 3 bases from V and 0 bases from J, leaving 3 bases between. The CDR3 length is 13 residues. CDR3 protein: CASSFVSGNTIYF. CDR3 in DNA: TGTGCCAGCAGTTTCGTCTCTGGAAACACCATATATTTT.

The chain is built from TRBV12-3 or TRBV12-4 and TRBJ2-1; weak D call: TRBD2 (6 bases). V dropped 5 bases and J dropped 9 bases, with 14 bases sitting between them. The CDR3 runs 13 residues. CDR3: CASSLTSFREQFF. The CDR3 DNA reads TGTGCCAGCAGTCTGACTAGTTTTCGTGAGCAGTTCTTC.

This clone came up once. The V call is TRBV13, the J call TRBJ1-3, with a possible D match to TRBD1 (5 bases). V lost 0 bases and J 0 bases, leaving 12 bases between the germline ends. This CDR3 is 17 amino acids long. Per the germline V gene, CDR1 is PRHDT and CDR2 is FYEKMQ (reference sequence). The CDR3 DNA is TGTGCCAGCAGCTTAGGGGGCCCGGGGGGCTCTGGAAACACCATATATTTT. This gives the protein CASSLGGPGGSGNTIYF.

The chain joins TRBV18 to TRBJ1-5; 9 nucleotides agree with TRBD1. Germline V gene sequence: CDR1 KGHSH, CDR2 LQKENI. Unmatched junction bases numbered 6, after V lost 8 bases and J lost 7 bases. The CDR3 is 13 residues long. CDR3 in amino acids: CASRGQGQQPQHF. DNA of the CDR3: TGTGCCAGCAGGGGACAGGGTCAACAGCCCCAGCATTTT.

About this clone itself: Compared with germline, one end of the junction differs, possibly owing to a read error. CDR3 nucleotides: TGTGCCAGCAGCTGGACTAGCGGACAGACCCCGTACTTC. This sequence encodes CASSWTSGQTPYF. This rearrangement joins TRBV7-9 to TRBJ2-5, with TRBD2 matching over 10 bases. Germline values: CDR1 SEHNR, CDR2 FQNEAQ (reference sequence). This CDR3 has 13 residues. The full variable domain, rest sourced from reference TRBV7-9 and TRBJ2-5, is DTGVSQNPRHKITKRGQNVTFRCDPISEHNRLYWYRQTLGQGPEFLTYFQNEAQLEKSRLLSDRFSAERPKGSFSTLEIQRTEQGDSAMYLCASSWTSGQTPYFGPGTRLLVL.

The CDR3 sequence is CASSLVAGANQPQHF. As DNA, the CDR3 is TGTGCCAGCAGCTTAGTGGCAGGGGCTAATCAGCCCCAGCATTTT. This rearrangement joins TRBV7-6 to TRBJ1-5; the D gene is possibly TRBD1 (6 bases). Trimming stripped 1 base from V and 4 bases from J, with 11 bases between. Germline values: CDR1 SGHVS, CDR2 FNYEAQ. The CDR3 is made up of 15 amino acids.

The J gene is TRBJ2-7, the V gene TRBV19, with D unresolved. The CDR3 sequence is 16 residues long. Trimming cost V 5 bases and J 2 bases, with 19 bases left between them. Germline-derived CDR1 and CDR2 are LNHDA and SQIVND (reference sequence). CDR3 DNA: TGTGCCAGTAGTTATGCGGTGGTCTACAAAACCTACGAGCAGTACTTC. Amino acids: CASSYAVVYKTYEQYF.